This T cell receptor beta chain was sequenced during a study of blood T cell repertoires in COVID-19. Study-wide background: Both acute and convalescent COVID-19 samples were obtained from the United States, Italy and Spain. The analysed material was cDNA or gDNA that came from T cells, B-cell-depleted T cells, or PBMCs.

Researchers sorted participants into cohorts using their self-reported clinical history. The assay was immunoSEQ multiplex PCR, and TCRdb's table has in-frame clones only and misses some. The sample lists about 200,000 clones, 75% to 85% occurring once. The sample taken for sequencing was PBMCs or T cells enriched from blood (not recorded which). This TCR derives from a woman in her forties or fifties with acute COVID-19.

The CDR3 sequence: CASSLPGATGTSYGYTF. CDR3 sequence (DNA): TGTGCCAGTAGTCTCCCGGGAGCGACAGGGACCTCTTATGGCTACACCTTC. The rearrangement links TRBV19 to TRBJ1-2; 7 bases fit TRBD1. From germline, CDR1 is LNHDA and CDR2 SQIVND (reference sequence). CDR3 length: 17 amino acids. The V segment lost 5 bases and the J segment 5 bases; nucleotides outside the gene matches: 17.